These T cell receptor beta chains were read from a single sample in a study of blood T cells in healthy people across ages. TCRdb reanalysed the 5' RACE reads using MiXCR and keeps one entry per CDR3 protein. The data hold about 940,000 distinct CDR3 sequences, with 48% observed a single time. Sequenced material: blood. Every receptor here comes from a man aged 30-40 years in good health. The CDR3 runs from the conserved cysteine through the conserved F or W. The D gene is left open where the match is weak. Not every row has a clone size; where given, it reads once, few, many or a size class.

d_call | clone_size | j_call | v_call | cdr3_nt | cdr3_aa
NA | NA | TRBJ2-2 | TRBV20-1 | TGCAGTGCTACCGGGACAGAAAACACCGGGGGGCTGTTTTTT | CSATGTENTGGLFF
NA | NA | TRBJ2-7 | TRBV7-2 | TGTGCCAGCAGCCGGAACCCCTCCTACGAGCAGTACTTC | CASSRNPSYEQYF
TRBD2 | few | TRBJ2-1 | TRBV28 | TGTGCCAGCAGTTTATGGGCTAGCGGGGGTAGGGAGCAGTTCTTC | CASSLWASGGREQFF
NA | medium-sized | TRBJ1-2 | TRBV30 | TGTGCCTGGAATATCGGCAGCTATGGCTACACCTTC | CAWNIGSYGYTF
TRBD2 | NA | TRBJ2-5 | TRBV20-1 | TGCAGTGCTCGACTAGCGGCCCAAGAGACCCAGTACTTC | CSARLAAQETQYF
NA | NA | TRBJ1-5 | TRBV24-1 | TGTGCCACCAGTGATTTTGGCCAGCCCCAGCATTTT | CATSDFGQPQHF
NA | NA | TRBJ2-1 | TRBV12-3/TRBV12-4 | TGTGCCAGCAGTGCACCGACAAGCTCCTACAATGAGCAGTTCTTC | CASSAPTSSYNEQFF
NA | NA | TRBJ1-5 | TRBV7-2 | TGTGCCAGCAGCTTAGCGAGAGGGCGAAATCAGCCCCAGCATTTT | CASSLARGRNQPQHF
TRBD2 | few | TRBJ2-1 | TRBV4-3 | TGCGCCAGCAGCCAAGATCTTTGGGACTATTCCTACAATGAGCAGTTCTTC | CASSQDLWDYSYNEQFF
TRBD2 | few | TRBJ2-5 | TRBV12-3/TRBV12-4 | TGTGCCAGCAGTACCAGACTAGCGGGGTTGTCGGAGACCCAGTACTTC | CASSTRLAGLSETQYF
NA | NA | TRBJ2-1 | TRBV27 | TGTGCCAGCAGTCTGCGCCGCAGCACCTACAATGAGCAGTTCTTC | CASSLRRSTYNEQFF
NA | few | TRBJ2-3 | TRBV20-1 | TGCAGTGCCGAGGGGGGCAGGGTGACCACAGATACGCAGTATTTT | CSAEGGRVTTDTQYF
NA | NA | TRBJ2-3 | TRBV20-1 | TGCAGTGCTAGAGCCCTGACAGACGAAGATACGCAGTATTTT | CSARALTDEDTQYF
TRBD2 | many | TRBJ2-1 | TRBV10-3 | TGTGCCATCAGTGAGTCACTAGCGGGGGGGCCAAATGAGCAGTTCTTC | CAISESLAGGPNEQFF
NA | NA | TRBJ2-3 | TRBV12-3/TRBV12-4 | TGTGCCAGCAGTTTCCAACAGAAAGATACGCAGTATTTT | CASSFQQKDTQYF
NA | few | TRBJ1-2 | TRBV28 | TGTGCCAGCAGTCGACCCCCTAACTATGGCTACACCTTC | CASSRPPNYGYTF
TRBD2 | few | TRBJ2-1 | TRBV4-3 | TGCGCCAGCAGCCAAGGCCTAGCGGGGGGGTTCAATGAGCAGTTCTTC | CASSQGLAGGFNEQFF
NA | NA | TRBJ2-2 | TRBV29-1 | TGCAGCGTTGATACAGGGCGGTACACCGGGGAGCTGTTTTTT | CSVDTGRYTGELFF
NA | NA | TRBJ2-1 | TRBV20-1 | TGCAGTGCTAGAGCCCCCGGCAGGGCGGAGTTAATCTACAATGAGCAGTTCTTC | CSARAPGRAELIYNEQFF
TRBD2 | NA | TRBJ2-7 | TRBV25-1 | TGTGCCAGCAGTGTTAGCGGGTGCGAGCAGTACTTC | CASSVSGCEQYF
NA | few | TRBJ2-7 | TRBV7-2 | TGTGCCAGCAGCCCAATTAGGGGGTACGAGCAGTACTTC | CASSPIRGYEQYF
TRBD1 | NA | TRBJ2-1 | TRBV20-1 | TGCAGGGCAAGCCGGGACAGGGCCAATGAGCAGTTCTTC | CRASRDRANEQFF
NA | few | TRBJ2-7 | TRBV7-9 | TGTGCCAGCAGCTTTGGGACAATCGAGCAGTACTTC | CASSFGTIEQYF
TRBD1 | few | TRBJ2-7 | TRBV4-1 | TGCGCCAGCAGCCAAGGACAGGGGTTGAGCTCCTACGAGCAGTACTTC | CASSQGQGLSSYEQYF
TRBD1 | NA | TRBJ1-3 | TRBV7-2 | TGTGCCAGCAGCTCGCATCAGGGGGCCGGAAACACCATATATTTT | CASSSHQGAGNTIYF
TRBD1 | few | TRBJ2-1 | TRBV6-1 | TGTGCCAGCAGTTTCGGGACAGGGGGCTACAATGAGCAGTTCTTC | CASSFGTGGYNEQFF
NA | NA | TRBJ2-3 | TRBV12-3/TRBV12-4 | TGTGCCAGCAGTTTAGCTGGGAGAAGTAGCACAGATACGCAGTATTTT | CASSLAGRSSTDTQYF
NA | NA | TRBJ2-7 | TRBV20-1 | TGCAGTGCTAGACAATCCCGACAGATCCCCTACGAGCAGTACTTC | CSARQSRQIPYEQYF
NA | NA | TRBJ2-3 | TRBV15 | TGTGCCACCAGCAAAGACCACACAGATACGCAGTATTTT | CATSKDHTDTQYF
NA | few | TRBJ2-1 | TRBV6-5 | TGTGCCAGCAGTTACTCGAGCCCTCCGGGGGCGCGCAACAATGAGCAGTTCTTC | CASSYSSPPGARNNEQFF
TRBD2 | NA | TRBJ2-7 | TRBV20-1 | TGCAGTGCTAGAGTCCCCCTAGCGGGGTTAGCCTACGAGCAGTACTTC | CSARVPLAGLAYEQYF
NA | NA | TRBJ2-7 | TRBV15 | TGTGCCACCAGCAGAGATCTTGGCGGGGTGCCCTCCTACGAGCAGTACTTC | CATSRDLGGVPSYEQYF
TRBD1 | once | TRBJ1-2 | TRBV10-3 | TGTGCCATCAGTGAGCCATATGTACAGGGGGCGAATGGCTACACCTTC | CAISEPYVQGANGYTF
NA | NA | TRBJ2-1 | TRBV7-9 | TGTGCCAGCAGCTTAGTCCCGGAGAGCTACAATGAGCAGTTCTTC | CASSLVPESYNEQFF
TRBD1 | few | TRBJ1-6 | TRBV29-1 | TGCAGCGCTAAGACCGGGACAGGGGCTGGTTCACCCCTCCACTTT | CSAKTGTGAGSPLHF